This T cell receptor beta chain was observed in a study of cytotoxic CD8 clonotypes in ibrutinib-treated CLL. Study-wide points: An increase in clonality occurred at ibrutinib response, followed by a return toward baseline at progression. A difference in sampling times existed between sustained-remission and progressing patients. Rare overall, public clonotypes shrank or held steady under therapy.

As for this clone: The antigen is unknown.

Depths of 1 in 200,000 to 1 in 1 million T cells were the sequencing target. Sequencing used immunoSEQ multiplex PCR; TCRdb keeps in-frame clones, though not all of them. The sample carries approximately 170,000 clones, about 88% recorded once. Trimming took 8 bases from V and 1 from J, leaving 9 bases between them. The CDR3 contains 12 residues. From germline, CDR1 is MNHEY and CDR2 SMNVEV (reference sequence). The receptor was derived from a human donor with chronic lymphocytic leukemia. The chain joins TRBV27 to TRBJ2-7; D is unclear. Material: PBMCs, obtained at disease progression, from a patient treated with ibrutinib. DNA for the CDR3: TGTGCCAGCGGTCAGGAATCCTACGAGCAGTACTTC. Amino acid sequence: CASGQESYEQYF.